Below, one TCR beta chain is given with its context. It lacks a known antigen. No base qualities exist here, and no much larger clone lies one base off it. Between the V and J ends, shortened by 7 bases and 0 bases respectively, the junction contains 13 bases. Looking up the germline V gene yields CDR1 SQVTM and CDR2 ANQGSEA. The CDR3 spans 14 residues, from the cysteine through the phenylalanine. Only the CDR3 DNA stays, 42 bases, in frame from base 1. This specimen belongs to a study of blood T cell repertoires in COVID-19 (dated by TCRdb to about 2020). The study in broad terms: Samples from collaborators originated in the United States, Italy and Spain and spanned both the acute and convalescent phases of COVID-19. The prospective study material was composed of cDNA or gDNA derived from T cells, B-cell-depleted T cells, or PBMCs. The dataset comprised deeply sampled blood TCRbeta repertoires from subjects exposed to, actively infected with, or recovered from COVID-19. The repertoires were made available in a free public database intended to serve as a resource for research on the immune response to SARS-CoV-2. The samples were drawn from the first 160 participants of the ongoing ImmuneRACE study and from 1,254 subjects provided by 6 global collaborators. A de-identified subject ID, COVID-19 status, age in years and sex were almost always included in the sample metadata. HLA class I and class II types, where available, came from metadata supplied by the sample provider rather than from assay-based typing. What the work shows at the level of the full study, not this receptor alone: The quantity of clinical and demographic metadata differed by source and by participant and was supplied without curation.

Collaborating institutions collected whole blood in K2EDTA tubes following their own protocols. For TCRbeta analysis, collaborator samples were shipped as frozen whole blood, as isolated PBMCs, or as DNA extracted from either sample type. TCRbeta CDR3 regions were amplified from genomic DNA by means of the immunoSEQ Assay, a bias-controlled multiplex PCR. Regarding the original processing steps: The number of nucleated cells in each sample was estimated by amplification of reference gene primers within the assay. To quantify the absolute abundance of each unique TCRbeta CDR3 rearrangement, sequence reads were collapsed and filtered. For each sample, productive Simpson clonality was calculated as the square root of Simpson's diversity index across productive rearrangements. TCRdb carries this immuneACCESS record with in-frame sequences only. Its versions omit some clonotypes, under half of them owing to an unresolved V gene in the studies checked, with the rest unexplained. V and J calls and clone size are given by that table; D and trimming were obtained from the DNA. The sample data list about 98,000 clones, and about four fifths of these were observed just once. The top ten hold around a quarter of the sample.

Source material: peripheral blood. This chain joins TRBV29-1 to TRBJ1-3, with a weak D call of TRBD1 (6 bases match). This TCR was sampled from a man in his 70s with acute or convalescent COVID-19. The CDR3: CSAWTVYSGNTIYF. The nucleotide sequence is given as TGCAGCGCCTGGACAGTTTACTCTGGAAACACCATATATTTT.